A selection of T cell receptor beta chains follows, all from one sample in a study of blood T cell repertoires in COVID-19. The protocol was immunoSEQ multiplex PCR, while the TCRdb copy is restricted to in-frame clones and leaves out a portion. The sample consists of around 250,000 clones, around 89% of them appearing once. Material: PBMCs or T cells enriched from blood (not recorded which). The receptors here all came from a woman between 40 and 50 years old with acute COVID-19. The CDR3 runs from the conserved cysteine through the conserved F or W. A D gene is named only where the DNA matches it firmly.

v_gene: TRBV18; j_gene: TRBJ1-3; d_gene: .; CDR3nt: TGTGCCAGCTCACGGGACACAGGAAACACCATATATTTT; CDR3aa: CASSRDTGNTIYF
v_gene: TRBV9; j_gene: TRBJ2-1; d_gene: .; CDR3nt: TGTGCCAGCAGCTTTCAGTTAATCAGCTCCTACAATGAGCAGTTCTTC; CDR3aa: CASSFQLISSYNEQFF
v_gene: TRBV5-4; j_gene: TRBJ2-5; d_gene: .; CDR3nt: TGTGCCAGCAGCCTCCTAAAAGGGGCGGGGACGGAGACCCAGTACTTC; CDR3aa: CASSLLKGAGTETQYF
v_gene: TRBV5-6; j_gene: TRBJ2-1; d_gene: .; CDR3nt: TGTGCCAGCAGCTTGAGGAGGGGATTCGATAACAATGAGCAGTTCTTC; CDR3aa: CASSLRRGFDNNEQFF
v_gene: TRBV27; j_gene: TRBJ1-1; d_gene: .; CDR3nt: TGTGCCAGCAGTGCGGCAGGAAGCGGGTGGAACACTGAAGCTTTCTTT; CDR3aa: CASSAAGSGWNTEAFF
v_gene: TRBV11-3; j_gene: TRBJ2-1; d_gene: TRBD2; CDR3nt: TGTGCCAGCAGCCAACTAGCGGGAGGATCCTACAATGAGCAGTTCTTC; CDR3aa: CASSQLAGGSYNEQFF
v_gene: TRBV27; j_gene: TRBJ2-7; d_gene: TRBD2; CDR3nt: TGTGCCAGCAGTTCCGGGACTAGCGGGTATGAACAGTACTTC; CDR3aa: CASSSGTSGYEQYF
v_gene: TRBV27; j_gene: TRBJ1-2; d_gene: .; CDR3nt: TGTGCCAGCAGTACGCAGTCCGTTTCCGGGGATCCTGGCTACACCTTC; CDR3aa: CASSTQSVSGDPGYTF
v_gene: TRBV5-1; j_gene: TRBJ2-1; d_gene: TRBD1; CDR3nt: TGCGCCAGCAGTGCTGGACAGGTACACAATGAGCAGTTCTTC; CDR3aa: CASSAGQVHNEQFF
v_gene: TRBV11-3; j_gene: TRBJ1-3; d_gene: TRBD1; CDR3nt: TGTGCCAGCAGCTCACAGGGGCAGGCTGGAAACACCATATATTTT; CDR3aa: CASSSQGQAGNTIYF
v_gene: TRBV6-4; j_gene: TRBJ1-2; d_gene: .; CDR3nt: TGTGCCAGCAGCCCCATCGCCGGTACTTTATCATATGGCTACACCTTC; CDR3aa: CASSPIAGTLSYGYTF
v_gene: TRBV10-1; j_gene: TRBJ1-5; d_gene: TRBD1; CDR3nt: TGCGCCAGCAGTGCCGGGACAGGCATAGATCAGCCCCAGCATTTT; CDR3aa: CASSAGTGIDQPQHF
v_gene: TRBV4-2; j_gene: TRBJ2-7; d_gene: .; CDR3nt: TGTGCCAGCAGCCAAGATATTAACTTTAGCTCCTACGAGCAGTACTTC; CDR3aa: CASSQDINFSSYEQYF
v_gene: TRBV5-4; j_gene: TRBJ2-5; d_gene: TRBD2; CDR3nt: TGTGCCAGCAGCTTGGCCGCGGGAGTGAGGGAGACCCAGTACTTC; CDR3aa: CASSLAAGVRETQYF